This is a list of T cell receptor beta chains from one sample in a study of T cell repertoires in cytomegalovirus infection. A single record per CDR3 protein comes from TCRdb applying MiXCR to the reads. The table shows about 230,000 distinct CDR3 sequences, with about 23% occurring only once. The source material was CD8+ T cells from PBMCs. The receptor source for this set is a human donor in good health (CMV status not recorded). Some clones in this sample may be carry-over from other donors' samples. Each CDR3 is given with its conserved first and last residue. A D gene is named only where the DNA matches it firmly. The size field is filled for only some rows; it gives once, few, many or a size class.

>TRBJ2-5|NA|NA|TRBV7-9
CASLGLEETQYF
TGTGCCAGCCTGGGGCTGGAGGAGACCCAGTACTTC
>TRBJ2-3|NA|many|TRBV7-6
CASSRRAVQDTQYF
TGTGCCAGCAGCCGCCGGGCCGTCCAGGATACGCAGTATTTT
>TRBJ1-1|TRBD1|few|TRBV2
CASSVEPGQAHMNTEAFF
TGTGCCAGCAGCGTAGAACCGGGACAGGCTCACATGAACACTGAAGCTTTCTTT
>TRBJ1-1|NA|NA|TRBV4-1
CASTGQPNTEAFF
TGCGCCAGCACCGGACAGCCGAACACTGAAGCTTTCTTT
>TRBJ2-7|NA|many|TRBV11-2
CASSLEVGSYEQYF
TGTGCCAGCAGCTTAGAGGTGGGCTCCTACGAGCAGTACTTC
>TRBJ2-7|NA|NA|TRBV2
CASSDSLEQYF
TGTGCCAGCAGTGATTCTCTGGAGCAGTACTTC
>TRBJ1-1|NA|many|TRBV7-6
CASSRGGGTEAFF
TGTGCCAGCAGCCGCGGGGGCGGCACTGAAGCTTTCTTT
>TRBJ1-3|NA|many|TRBV7-2
CASSLLESSGNTIYF
TGTGCCAGCAGCTTACTCGAGAGCTCTGGAAACACCATATATTTT
>TRBJ2-1|TRBD2|NA|TRBV29-1
CSVVIGGAAEQFF
TGCAGCGTTGTGATCGGGGGGGCTGCTGAGCAGTTCTTC
>TRBJ1-1|NA|few|TRBV2
CASPGGGLNTEAFF
TGTGCCAGCCCTGGCGGGGGTTTAAACACTGAAGCTTTCTTT
>TRBJ2-6|NA|NA|TRBV6-2/TRBV6-3
CASSYVWGVEGANVLTF
TGTGCCAGCAGTTACGTCTGGGGAGTGGAAGGGGCCAACGTCCTGACTTTC
>TRBJ1-1|NA|few|TRBV12-3/TRBV12-4
CASSTGINTEAFF
TGTGCCAGCAGTACAGGGATTAACACTGAAGCTTTCTTT
>TRBJ1-3|NA|NA|TRBV4-1
CASSQVGVGNTIYF
TGCGCCAGCAGCCAAGTGGGGGTTGGAAACACCATATATTTT
>TRBJ1-2|TRBD1|many|TRBV6-1
CASGTGGYGYTF
TGTGCCAGCGGTACAGGGGGCTATGGCTACACCTTC
>TRBJ2-3|NA|many|TRBV19
CASSQGLPPDTQYF
TGTGCCAGTAGCCAAGGACTACCGCCAGATACGCAGTATTTT
>TRBJ2-7|TRBD1|few|TRBV27
CASSLSAGTVSYEQYF
TGTGCCAGCAGTTTATCTGCAGGGACAGTATCCTACGAGCAGTACTTC
>TRBJ2-7|NA|few|TRBV28
CASSFRGSGSYEQYF
TGTGCCAGCAGTTTTCGGGGGTCGGGCTCCTACGAGCAGTACTTC
>TRBJ1-6|NA|many|TRBV7-9
CASSLPAVNSPLHF
TGTGCCAGCAGCTTACCCGCAGTAAATTCACCCCTCCACTTT
>TRBJ1-2|NA|many|TRBV10-3
CAISESWTTSNYGYTF
TGTGCCATCAGTGAGTCGTGGACCACTTCTAACTATGGCTACACCTTC
>TRBJ2-7|NA|NA|TRBV30
CAWSAFGAYEQYF
TGTGCCTGGAGCGCCTTTGGGGCCTACGAGCAGTACTTC
>TRBJ2-3|NA|many|TRBV7-2
CASSVGQTWTDTQYF
TGTGCCAGCAGCGTCGGACAGACTTGGACAGATACGCAGTATTTT
>TRBJ2-7|NA|NA|TRBV5-3
CASSAGRGPYEQYF
TGTGCCAGCAGCGCGGGCCGGGGGCCCTACGAGCAGTACTTC
>TRBJ2-2|TRBD1|NA|TRBV27
CASSLAGQVFTGELFF
TGTGCCAGCAGTTTAGCGGGACAGGTTTTCACCGGGGAGCTGTTTTTT
>TRBJ2-1|TRBD2|few|TRBV12-3/TRBV12-4
CASSPAGGLYNEQFF
TGTGCCAGCAGTCCTGCGGGGGGGCTTTACAATGAGCAGTTCTTC
>TRBJ1-3|NA|few|TRBV29-1
CSVDLAGAGNTIYF
TGCAGCGTTGATCTCGCTGGGGCTGGAAACACCATATATTTT
>TRBJ1-1|NA|many|TRBV7-2
CASSHGPGPEAFF
TGTGCCAGCAGCCACGGGCCTGGCCCTGAAGCTTTCTTT
>TRBJ2-5|NA|few|TRBV2
CASFEKETQYF
TGTGCCAGCTTTGAGAAAGAGACCCAGTACTTC
>TRBJ2-1|TRBD1|NA|TRBV12-3/TRBV12-4
CASRSTGPAEQFF
TGTGCCAGCAGGTCGACAGGGCCGGCTGAGCAGTTCTTC
>TRBJ2-7|NA|many|TRBV7-2
CASSATDKRGYEQYF
TGTGCCAGCAGCGCAACGGACAAACGGGGGTACGAGCAGTACTTC
>TRBJ1-4|TRBD1|NA|TRBV28
CASRTTGGLEKLFF
TGTGCCAGCAGGACGACAGGGGGTCTAGAAAAACTGTTTTTT
>TRBJ1-1|NA|NA|TRBV28
CASSLTGSGFSTEAFF
TGTGCCAGCAGTTTAACCGGGTCAGGGTTCTCCACTGAAGCTTTCTTT
>TRBJ1-1|NA|NA|TRBV4-1
CASSQFDRITEAFF
TGCGCCAGCAGCCAATTTGACAGGATCACTGAAGCTTTCTTT
>TRBJ2-3|NA|many|TRBV6-2/TRBV6-3
CASSPPADTQYF
TGTGCCAGCAGCCCCCCCGCAGATACGCAGTATTTT
>TRBJ1-5|NA|NA|TRBV6-1
CASSDWVYSNQPQHF
TGTGCCAGCAGTGATTGGGTTTATAGCAATCAGCCCCAGCATTTT
>TRBJ2-3|NA|many|TRBV7-3
CASSFQGRGTDTQYF
TGTGCCAGCAGCTTCCAGGGTAGGGGCACAGATACGCAGTATTTT
>TRBJ2-1|NA|few|TRBV6-5
CASRITPRLNEQFF
TGTGCCAGCAGAATTACCCCCAGGCTCAATGAGCAGTTCTTC
>TRBJ1-5|NA|NA|TRBV5-1
CASSTEGSPDNQPQHF
TGCGCCAGCAGCACGGAGGGGTCGCCAGACAATCAGCCCCAGCATTTT
>TRBJ1-2|TRBD1|NA|TRBV29-1
CSVTGVGNYGYTF
TGCAGCGTGACAGGGGTAGGGAACTATGGCTACACCTTC
>TRBJ1-3|NA|NA|TRBV7-2
CASSLRSDGSSGNTIYF
TGTGCCAGCAGCTTAAGGTCGGACGGCAGCTCTGGAAACACCATATATTTT
>TRBJ2-3|NA|NA|TRBV6-5
CASSYLQGTDTQYF
TGTGCCAGCAGTTACTTGCAGGGCACAGATACGCAGTATTTT
>TRBJ1-1|TRBD1|NA|TRBV19
CASSFRTGGNTEAFF
TGTGCCAGTAGTTTCCGGACAGGGGGGAACACTGAAGCTTTCTTT
>TRBJ2-7|TRBD2|many|TRBV6-5
CASSYSSLTSGGSTYEQYF
TGTGCCAGCAGTTACTCTTCTCTGACTAGCGGGGGGTCCACCTACGAGCAGTACTTC
>TRBJ2-1|TRBD2|few|TRBV4-1
CASSQLAVWRNEQFF
TGCGCCAGCAGCCAACTAGCGGTGTGGAGAAATGAGCAGTTCTTC
>TRBJ1-5|NA|few|TRBV12-3/TRBV12-4
CASSAVLHSNQPQHF
TGTGCCAGCAGCGCAGTCCTCCATAGCAATCAGCCCCAGCATTTT
>TRBJ2-3|NA|NA|TRBV5-1
CASADGLTDTQYF
TGCGCCAGCGCGGACGGTCTCACAGATACGCAGTATTTT
>TRBJ2-1|NA|few|TRBV27
CASSLAGVSPSSYNEQFF
TGTGCCAGCAGTTTAGCGGGCGTCTCCCCGAGCTCCTACAATGAGCAGTTCTTC
>TRBJ1-2|NA|few|TRBV29-1
CSAPRGGNGYTF
TGCAGCGCCCCTCGGGGGGGCAATGGCTACACCTTC
>TRBJ1-5|NA|many|TRBV19
CASRDTAYQPQHF
TGTGCCAGCCGGGACACAGCATATCAGCCCCAGCATTTT
>TRBJ2-1|TRBD2|few|TRBV11-2
CASNPLGLAGGPTYNEQFF
TGTGCCAGCAACCCACTTGGACTAGCGGGGGGTCCAACCTACAATGAGCAGTTCTTC
>TRBJ2-1|TRBD2|NA|TRBV13
CASSLTSGGAAEQFF
TGTGCCAGCAGCCTGACTAGCGGGGGGGCGGCTGAGCAGTTCTTC
>TRBJ2-1|NA|NA|TRBV19
CASSMGGYNEQFF
TGTGCCAGTAGTATGGGAGGATACAATGAGCAGTTCTTC
>TRBJ2-2|TRBD2|many|TRBV7-6
CASSTIAGKPNTGELFF
TGTGCCAGCTCCACGATAGCGGGGAAGCCGAACACCGGGGAGCTGTTTTTT
>TRBJ2-1|NA|NA|TRBV11-1
CASSLPTGTSLGAEQFF
TGTGCCAGCAGCTTACCTACCGGGACATCCCTCGGCGCTGAGCAGTTCTTC
>TRBJ2-3|NA|many|TRBV12-3/TRBV12-4
CASSHSDTQYF
TGTGCCAGCAGTCACTCAGATACGCAGTATTTT